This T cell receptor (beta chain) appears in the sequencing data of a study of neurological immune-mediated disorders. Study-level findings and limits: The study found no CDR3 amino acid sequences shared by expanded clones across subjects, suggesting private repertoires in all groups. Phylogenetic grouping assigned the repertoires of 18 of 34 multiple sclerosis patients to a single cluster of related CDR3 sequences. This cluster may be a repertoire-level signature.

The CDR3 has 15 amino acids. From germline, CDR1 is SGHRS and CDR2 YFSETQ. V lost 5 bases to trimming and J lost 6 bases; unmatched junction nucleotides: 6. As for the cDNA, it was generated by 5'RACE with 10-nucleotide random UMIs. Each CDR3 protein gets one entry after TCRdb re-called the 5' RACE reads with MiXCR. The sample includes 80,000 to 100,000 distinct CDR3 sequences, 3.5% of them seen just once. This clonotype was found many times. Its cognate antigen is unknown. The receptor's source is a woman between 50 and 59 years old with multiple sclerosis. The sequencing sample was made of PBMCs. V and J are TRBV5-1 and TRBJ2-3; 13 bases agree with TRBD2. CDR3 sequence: CASRTTSGGADTQYF. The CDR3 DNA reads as TGCGCCAGCAGAACAACTAGCGGGGGGGCGGATACGCAGTATTTT.